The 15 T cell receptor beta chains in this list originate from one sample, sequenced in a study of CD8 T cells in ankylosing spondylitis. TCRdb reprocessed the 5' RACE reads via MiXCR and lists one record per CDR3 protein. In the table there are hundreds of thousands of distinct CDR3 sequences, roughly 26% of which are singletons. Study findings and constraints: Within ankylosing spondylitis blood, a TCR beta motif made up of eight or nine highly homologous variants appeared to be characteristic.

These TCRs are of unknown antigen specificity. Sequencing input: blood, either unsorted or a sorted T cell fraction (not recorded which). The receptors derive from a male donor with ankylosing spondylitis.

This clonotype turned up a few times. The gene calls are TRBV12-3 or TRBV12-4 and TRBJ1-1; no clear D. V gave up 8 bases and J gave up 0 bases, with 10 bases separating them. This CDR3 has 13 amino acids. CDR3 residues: CASAQQMNTEAFF. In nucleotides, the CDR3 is TGTGCCAGCGCCCAACAGATGAACACTGAAGCTTTCTTT.

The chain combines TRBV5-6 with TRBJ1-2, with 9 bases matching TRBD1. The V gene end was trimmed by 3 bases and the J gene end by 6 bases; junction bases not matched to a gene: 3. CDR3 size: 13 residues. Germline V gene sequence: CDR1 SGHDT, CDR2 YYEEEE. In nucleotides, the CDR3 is TGTGCCAGCAGCTGGGGGACAGGGCATGGCTACACCTTC. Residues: CASSWGTGHGYTF.

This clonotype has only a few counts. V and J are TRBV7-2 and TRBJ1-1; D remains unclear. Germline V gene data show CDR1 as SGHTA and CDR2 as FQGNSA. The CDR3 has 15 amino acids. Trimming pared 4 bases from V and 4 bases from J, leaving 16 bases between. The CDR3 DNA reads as TGTGCCAGCAGCTCCTCTCAGTACCAAGGCACTGAAGCTTTCTTT. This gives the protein CASSSSQYQGTEAFF.

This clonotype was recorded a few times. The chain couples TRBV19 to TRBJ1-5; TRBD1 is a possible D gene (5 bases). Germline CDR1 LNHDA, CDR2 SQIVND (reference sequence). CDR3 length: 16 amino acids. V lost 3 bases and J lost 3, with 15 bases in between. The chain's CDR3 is CASSMEGNRDNQPQHF. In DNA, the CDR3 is TGTGCCAGTAGTATGGAGGGGAATAGAGACAATCAGCCCCAGCATTTT.

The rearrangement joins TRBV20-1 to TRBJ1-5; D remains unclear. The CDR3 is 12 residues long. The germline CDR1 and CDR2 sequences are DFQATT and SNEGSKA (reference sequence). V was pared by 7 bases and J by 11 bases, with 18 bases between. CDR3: CSVLGPSAAQHF. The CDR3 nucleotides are TGCAGTGTACTAGGGCCATCAGCGGCCCAGCATTTT.

This CDR3 is CASSLRTGPRYNEQFF. CDR3 DNA sequence: TGTGCCAGCAGCCTCAGGACAGGGCCACGCTACAATGAGCAGTTCTTC. The chain links TRBV6-1 to TRBJ2-1; 8 nucleotides match TRBD1. CDR3 length: 16 amino acids. With V trimmed by 6 bases and J by 3 bases, 10 bases remained unmatched. From germline, CDR1 is MNHNS and CDR2 SASEGT.

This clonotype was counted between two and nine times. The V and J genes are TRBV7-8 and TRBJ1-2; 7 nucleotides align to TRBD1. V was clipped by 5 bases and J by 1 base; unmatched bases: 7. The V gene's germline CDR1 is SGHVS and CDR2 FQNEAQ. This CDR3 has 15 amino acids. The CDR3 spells CASSSGQALNYGYTF. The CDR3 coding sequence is TGTGCCAGCAGCAGCGGACAGGCCCTTAACTATGGCTACACCTTC.

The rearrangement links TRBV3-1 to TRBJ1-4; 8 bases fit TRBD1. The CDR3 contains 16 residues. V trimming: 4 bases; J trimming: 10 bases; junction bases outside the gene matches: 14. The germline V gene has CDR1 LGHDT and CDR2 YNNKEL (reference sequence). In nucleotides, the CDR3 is TGTGCCAGCAGCCTTACCACCAGGGGGCGAGAGGGAAAACTGTTTTTT. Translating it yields CASSLTTRGREGKLFF. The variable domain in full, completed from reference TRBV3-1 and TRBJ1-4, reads DTAVSQTPKYLVTQMGNDKSIKCEQNLGHDTMYWYKQDSKKFLKIMFSYNNKELIINETVPNRFSPKSPDKAHLNLHINSLELGDSAVYFCASSLTTRGREGKLFFGSGTQLSVL.

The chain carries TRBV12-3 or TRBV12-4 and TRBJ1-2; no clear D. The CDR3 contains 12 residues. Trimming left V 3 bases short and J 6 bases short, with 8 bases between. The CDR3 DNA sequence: TGTGCCAGCAGTTTTCTGGGAGATGGCTACACCTTC. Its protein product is CASSFLGDGYTF.

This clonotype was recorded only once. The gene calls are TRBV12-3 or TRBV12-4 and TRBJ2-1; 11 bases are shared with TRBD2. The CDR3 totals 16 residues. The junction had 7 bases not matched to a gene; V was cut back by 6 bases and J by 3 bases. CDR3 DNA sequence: TGTGCCAGCAGCCCAACTAGCGGGAGACTCTACAATGAGCAGTTCTTC. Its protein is CASSPTSGRLYNEQFF.

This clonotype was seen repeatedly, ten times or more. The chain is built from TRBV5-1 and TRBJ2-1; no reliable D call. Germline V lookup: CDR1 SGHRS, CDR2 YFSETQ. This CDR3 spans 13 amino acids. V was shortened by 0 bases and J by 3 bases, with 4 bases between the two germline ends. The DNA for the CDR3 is TGCGCCAGCAGCTTGGACCACTACAATGAGCAGTTCTTC. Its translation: CASSLDHYNEQFF.

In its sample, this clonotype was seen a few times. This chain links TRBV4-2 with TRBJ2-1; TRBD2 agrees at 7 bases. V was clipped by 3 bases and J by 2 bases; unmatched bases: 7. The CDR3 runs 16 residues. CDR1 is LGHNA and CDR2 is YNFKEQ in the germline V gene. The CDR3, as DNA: TGTGCCAGCAGCCAGGTCGGCGGGAGTACCTACAATGAGCAGTTCTTC. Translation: CASSQVGGSTYNEQFF.

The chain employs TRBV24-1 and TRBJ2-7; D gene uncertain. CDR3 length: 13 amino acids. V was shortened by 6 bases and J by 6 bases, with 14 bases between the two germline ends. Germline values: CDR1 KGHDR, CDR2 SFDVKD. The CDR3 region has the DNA TGTGCCACCAGTCCAAGGTCCGGGCCCGAGCAGTACTTC. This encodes CATSPRSGPEQYF.

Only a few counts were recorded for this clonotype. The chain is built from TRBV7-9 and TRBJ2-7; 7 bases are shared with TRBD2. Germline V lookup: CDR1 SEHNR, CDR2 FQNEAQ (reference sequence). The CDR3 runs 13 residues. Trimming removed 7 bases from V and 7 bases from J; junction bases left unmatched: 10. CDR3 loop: CASTPRGRGEQYV. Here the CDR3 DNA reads TGTGCCAGCACCCCCCGGGGGAGGGGAGAGCAGTACGTC.

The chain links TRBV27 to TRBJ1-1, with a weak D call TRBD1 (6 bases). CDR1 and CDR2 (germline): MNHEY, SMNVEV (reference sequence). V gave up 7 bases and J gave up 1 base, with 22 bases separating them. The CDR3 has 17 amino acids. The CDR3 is CASKGWQGSTSNTEAFF. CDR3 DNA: TGTGCCAGCAAAGGATGGCAGGGGTCTACTTCGAACACTGAAGCTTTCTTT.